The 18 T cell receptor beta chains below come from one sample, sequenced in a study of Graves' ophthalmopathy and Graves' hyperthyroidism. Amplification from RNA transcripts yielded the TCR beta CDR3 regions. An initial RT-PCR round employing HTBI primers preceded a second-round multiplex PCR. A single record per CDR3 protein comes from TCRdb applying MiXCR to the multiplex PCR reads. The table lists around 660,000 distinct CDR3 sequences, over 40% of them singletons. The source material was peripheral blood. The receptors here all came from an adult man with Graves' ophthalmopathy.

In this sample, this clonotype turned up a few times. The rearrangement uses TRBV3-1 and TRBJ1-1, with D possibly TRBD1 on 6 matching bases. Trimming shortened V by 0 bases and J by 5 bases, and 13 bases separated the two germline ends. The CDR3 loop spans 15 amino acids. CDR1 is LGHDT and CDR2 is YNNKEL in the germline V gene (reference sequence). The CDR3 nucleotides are TGTGCCAGCAGCCAAGATGGGGGGGCGCGGACTGAAGCTTTCTTT. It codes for CASSQDGGARTEAFF.

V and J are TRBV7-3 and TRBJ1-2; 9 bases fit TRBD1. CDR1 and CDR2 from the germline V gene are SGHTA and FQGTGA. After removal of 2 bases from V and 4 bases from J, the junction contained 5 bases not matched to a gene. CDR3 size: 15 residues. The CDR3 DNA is TGTGCCAGCAGCTTAGGGGGGACAGGGATCTATGGCTACACCTTC. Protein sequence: CASSLGGTGIYGYTF. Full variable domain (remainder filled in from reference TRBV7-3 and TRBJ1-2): GAGVSQTPSNKVTEKGKYVELRCDPISGHTALYWYRQSLGQGPEFLIYFQGTGAADDSGLPNDRFFAVRPEGSVSTLKIQRTERGDSAVYLCASSLGGTGIYGYTFGSGTRLTVV.

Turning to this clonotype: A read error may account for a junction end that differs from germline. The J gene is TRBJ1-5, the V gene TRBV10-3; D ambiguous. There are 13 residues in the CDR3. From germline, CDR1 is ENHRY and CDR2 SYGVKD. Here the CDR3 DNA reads TGTGCCAGCAGTTTCTGGGACAATCAGCCCCAGCATTTT. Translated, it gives CASSFWDNQPQHF.

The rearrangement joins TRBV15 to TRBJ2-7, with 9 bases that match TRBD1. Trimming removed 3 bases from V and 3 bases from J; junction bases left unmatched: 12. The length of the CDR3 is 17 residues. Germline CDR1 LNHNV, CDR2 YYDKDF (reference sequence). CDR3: CATSSSPAGQGGYEQYF. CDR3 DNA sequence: TGTGCCACCAGCAGCTCCCCCGCGGGACAGGGCGGCTACGAGCAGTACTTC.

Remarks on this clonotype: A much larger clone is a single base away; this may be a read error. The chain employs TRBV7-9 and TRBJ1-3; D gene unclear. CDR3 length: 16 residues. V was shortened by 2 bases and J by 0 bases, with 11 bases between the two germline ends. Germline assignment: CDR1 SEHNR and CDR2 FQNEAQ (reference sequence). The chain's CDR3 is CASSLYSDLSGNTIYF. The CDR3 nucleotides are TGTGCCAGCAGCTTATATTCGGACCTCTCTGGAAACACCATATATTTT.

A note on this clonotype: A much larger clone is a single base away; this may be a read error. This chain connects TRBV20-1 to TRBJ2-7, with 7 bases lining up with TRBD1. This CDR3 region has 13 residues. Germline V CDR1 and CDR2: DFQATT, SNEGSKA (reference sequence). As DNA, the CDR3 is TGCAGTGCGGGCGACAGGGAATCCTACGAGCAGGACTTC. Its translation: CSAGDRESYEQDF.

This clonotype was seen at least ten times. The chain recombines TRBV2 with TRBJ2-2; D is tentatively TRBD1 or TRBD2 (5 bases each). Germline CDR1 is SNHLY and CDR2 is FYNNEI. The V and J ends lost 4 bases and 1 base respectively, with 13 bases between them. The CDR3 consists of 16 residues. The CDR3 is CASSATSGRNTGELFF. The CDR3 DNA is TGTGCCAGCAGTGCGACATCGGGACGGAACACCGGGGAGCTGTTTTTT.

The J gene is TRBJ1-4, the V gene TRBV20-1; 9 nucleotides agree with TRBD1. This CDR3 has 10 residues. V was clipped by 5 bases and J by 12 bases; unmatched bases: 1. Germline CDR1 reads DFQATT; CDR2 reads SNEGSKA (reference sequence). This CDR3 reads CSAWTGELFF. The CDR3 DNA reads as TGCAGTGCTTGGACAGGGGAACTGTTTTTT.

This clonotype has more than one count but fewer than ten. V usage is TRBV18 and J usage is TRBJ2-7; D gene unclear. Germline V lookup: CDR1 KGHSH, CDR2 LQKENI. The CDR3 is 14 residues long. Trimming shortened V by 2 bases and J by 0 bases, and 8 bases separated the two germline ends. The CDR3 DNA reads TGTGCCAGCTCACCAAGCTCTAACTCCTACGAGCAGTACTTC. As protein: CASSPSSNSYEQYF.

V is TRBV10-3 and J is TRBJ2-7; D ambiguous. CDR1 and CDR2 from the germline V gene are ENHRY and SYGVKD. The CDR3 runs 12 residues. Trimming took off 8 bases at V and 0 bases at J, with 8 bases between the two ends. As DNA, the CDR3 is TGTGCCATCCCGGGTGGCTCCTACGAGCAGTACTTC. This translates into CAIPGGSYEQYF.

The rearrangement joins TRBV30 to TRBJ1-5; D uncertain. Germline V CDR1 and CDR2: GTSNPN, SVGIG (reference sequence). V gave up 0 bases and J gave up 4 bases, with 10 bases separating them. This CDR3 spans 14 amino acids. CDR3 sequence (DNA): TGTGCCTGGAGTGTTCAACAGACAAATCAGCCCCAGCATTTT. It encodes CAWSVQQTNQPQHF. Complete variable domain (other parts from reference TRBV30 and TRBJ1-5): SQTIHQWPATLVQPVGSPLSLECTVEGTSNPNLYWYRQAAGRGLQLLFYSVGIGQISSEVPQNLSASRPQDRQFILSSKKLLLSDSGFYLCAWSVQQTNQPQHFGDGTRLSIL.

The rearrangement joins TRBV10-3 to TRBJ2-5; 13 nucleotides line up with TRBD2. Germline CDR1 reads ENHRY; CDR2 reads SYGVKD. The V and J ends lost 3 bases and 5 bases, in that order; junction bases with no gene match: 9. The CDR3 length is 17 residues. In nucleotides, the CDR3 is TGTGCCATCAGTGACCGGACTAGCGGGAGTCTGTCGGAGACCCAGTACTTC. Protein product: CAISDRTSGSLSETQYF.

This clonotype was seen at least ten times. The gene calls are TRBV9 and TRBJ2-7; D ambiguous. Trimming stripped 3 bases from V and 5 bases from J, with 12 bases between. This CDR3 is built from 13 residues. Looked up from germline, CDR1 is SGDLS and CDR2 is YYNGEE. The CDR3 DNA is TGTGCCAGCAGCGCTGCTGACCCCGACGAGCAGTACTTC. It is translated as CASSAADPDEQYF.

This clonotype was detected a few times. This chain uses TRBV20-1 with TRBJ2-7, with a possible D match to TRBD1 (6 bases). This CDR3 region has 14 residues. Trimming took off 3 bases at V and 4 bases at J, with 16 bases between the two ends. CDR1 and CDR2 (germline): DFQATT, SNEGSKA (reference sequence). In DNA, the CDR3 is TGCAGTGCTAGGGGGGACATTGGGTTGTACGAGCAGTACTTC. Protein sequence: CSARGDIGLYEQYF.

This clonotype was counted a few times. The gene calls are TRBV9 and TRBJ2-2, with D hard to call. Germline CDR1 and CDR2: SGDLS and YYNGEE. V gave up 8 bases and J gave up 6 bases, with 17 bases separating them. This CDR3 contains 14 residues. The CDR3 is CASKTPSDSGELFF. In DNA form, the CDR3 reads TGTGCCAGTAAGACACCCAGTGACTCCGGGGAGCTGTTTTTT.

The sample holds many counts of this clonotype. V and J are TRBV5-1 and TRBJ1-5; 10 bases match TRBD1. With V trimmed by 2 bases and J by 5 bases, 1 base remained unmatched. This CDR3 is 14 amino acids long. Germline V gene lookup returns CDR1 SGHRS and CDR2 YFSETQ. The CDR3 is CASSFGTGDQPQHF. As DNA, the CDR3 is TGCGCCAGCAGCTTTGGGACAGGGGATCAGCCCCAGCATTTT.

CDR3 region: CSASGTGNLNEKLFF. In nucleotides, the CDR3 is TGCAGTGCTTCCGGGACAGGGAACCTTAATGAAAAACTGTTTTTT. The chain is built from TRBV20-1 and TRBJ1-4, with 9 bases aligning to TRBD1. The CDR3 is 15 residues long. The V and J ends lost 5 bases and 4 bases, in that order; junction bases with no gene match: 8. The germline V gene encodes CDR1 DFQATT and CDR2 SNEGSKA (reference sequence).

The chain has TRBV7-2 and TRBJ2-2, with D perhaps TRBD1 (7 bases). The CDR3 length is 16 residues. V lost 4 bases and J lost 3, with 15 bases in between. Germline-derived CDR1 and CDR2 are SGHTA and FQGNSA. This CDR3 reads CASSSIDRDYTGELFF. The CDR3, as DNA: TGTGCCAGCAGCTCAATCGACAGGGACTACACCGGGGAGCTGTTTTTT.